Shown below are 22 T cell receptor beta chains from a single sample sequenced in a study of T cells in narcolepsy. Assay: immunoSEQ multiplex PCR; the TCRdb copy retains only in-frame clones and omits some. The profile shows around 31,000 clones, roughly four fifths of them singletons. Sequenced sample: CD45RA- memory CD4+ T cells from PBMCs. These receptors were obtained from a human donor with narcolepsy.

The rearrangement links TRBV6-5 to TRBJ1-6, with D uncertain. Germline V gene sequence: CDR1 MNHEY, CDR2 SVGAGI. V dropped 2 bases and J dropped 5 bases, with 4 bases sitting between them. The CDR3 totals 13 residues. The CDR3 here is CASSYRNNSPLHF. In nucleotides, the CDR3 is TGTGCCAGCAGTTACCGAAATAATTCACCCCTCCACTTT.

The V gene is TRBV27, the J gene TRBJ2-1, with a tentative D call TRBD2 (6 bases). V lost 6 bases and J lost 0, with 15 bases in between. The length of the CDR3 is 16 residues. Per the germline V gene, CDR1 is MNHEY and CDR2 is SMNVEV (reference sequence). CDR3 nucleotides: TGTGCCAGCAGACCCTTGGCGGGAAGCTCCTACAATGAGCAGTTCTTC. As protein: CASRPLAGSSYNEQFF.

V and J are TRBV7-3 and TRBJ2-3; D might be TRBD2 (7 bases). Germline V gene sequence: CDR1 SGHTA, CDR2 FQGTGA. V lost 3 bases and J lost 1, with 17 bases in between. This CDR3 is 17 amino acids long. The CDR3 region has the DNA TGTGCCAGCAGCTTCCTAAGGGGGGGCCTACGCACAGATACGCAGTATTTT. Its protein product is CASSFLRGGLRTDTQYF. The complete variable domain, with remaining parts taken from reference TRBV7-3 and TRBJ2-3, reads GAGVSQTPSNKVTEKGKYVELRCDPISGHTALYWYRQSLGQGPEFLIYFQGTGAADDSGLPNDRFFAVRPEGSVSTLKIQRTERGDSAVYLCASSFLRGGLRTDTQYFGPGTRLTVL.

The CDR3 DNA reads TGTGCCAGCAGCTTAAGACAGCTATCCTACAATGAGCAGTTCTTC. This translates into CASSLRQLSYNEQFF. The V and J genes are TRBV7-2 and TRBJ2-1, with D maybe TRBD1 (5 bases). The V end lost 2 bases, the J end lost 1 base, and 9 bases lay between the germline ends. This CDR3 comprises 15 residues. Germline V gene lookup returns CDR1 SGHTA and CDR2 FQGNSA.

The rearrangement joins TRBV6-1 to TRBJ1-2; D is perhaps TRBD1 (5 bases). Germline assignment: CDR1 MNHNS and CDR2 SASEGT. V was trimmed by 6 bases and J by 1 base, leaving 12 bases between them. The CDR3 totals 14 residues. Written as DNA, the CDR3 is TGTGCCAGCAGGGGGGACGCGGATAACTATGGCTACACCTTC. As protein: CASRGDADNYGYTF.

This clone was detected a few times. The chain carries TRBV7-7 and TRBJ2-5, with D perhaps TRBD2 (6 bases). V dropped 2 bases and J dropped 4 bases, with 11 bases sitting between them. This CDR3 spans 14 amino acids. From germline, CDR1 is SSHAT and CDR2 FNYEAQ (reference sequence). This CDR3 reads CASSLMGGGETQYF. The CDR3 DNA sequence: TGTGCCAGCAGCTTAATGGGAGGTGGAGAGACCCAGTACTTC.

V usage is TRBV10-3 and J usage is TRBJ1-5; tentative D call: TRBD1 (5 bases). The CDR3 is 14 residues long. CDR1 is ENHRY and CDR2 is SYGVKD in the germline V gene. The V and J ends lost 10 bases and 5 bases respectively, with 18 bases between them. CDR3 bases: TGTGCCACCGGGGCAGGACGGTTGGATCAGCCCCAGCATTTT. Translation: CATGAGRLDQPQHF.

The chain links TRBV7-9 to TRBJ2-2, with TRBD2 matching over 8 bases. V trimming: 5 bases; J trimming: 2 bases; junction bases outside the gene matches: 7. This CDR3 is built from 16 residues. Per the germline V gene, CDR1 is SEHNR and CDR2 is FQNEAQ (reference sequence). The CDR3 sequence: CASSASRTSNTGELFF. CDR3 coding DNA: TGTGCCAGCAGCGCTTCCCGGACTAGCAACACCGGGGAGCTGTTTTTT.

This sequence joins TRBV6-1 and TRBJ1-1; 10 positions agree with TRBD1. With 4 bases clipped from V and 5 bases from J, the junction kept 19 bases outside the gene matches. Germline CDR1 is MNHNS and CDR2 is SASEGT. This CDR3 spans 19 amino acids. The DNA of the CDR3 is TGTGCCAGCAGTGCAAATTCCGGGACAGGGGTCGCAGCAGGAACTGAAGCTTTCTTT. It codes for CASSANSGTGVAAGTEAFF.

The chain combines TRBV5-1 with TRBJ2-2, with 11 bases aligning to TRBD1. Germline CDR1 and CDR2: SGHRS and YFSETQ. This CDR3 spans 14 amino acids. Trimming at V came to 4 bases and at J to 5 bases, leaving 1 base not matched to a gene. The CDR3 region is CASSGTGGTGELFF. The DNA for the CDR3 is TGCGCCAGCAGCGGGACAGGGGGGACCGGGGAGCTGTTTTTT.

The V and J genes are TRBV5-1 and TRBJ2-1; tentatively, D is TRBD2 (6 bases). Germline-derived CDR1 and CDR2 are SGHRS and YFSETQ. Trimming stripped 4 bases from V and 5 bases from J, with 13 bases between. CDR3 length: 14 residues. The CDR3 protein is CASSARDGHNEQFF. CDR3 sequence (DNA): TGCGCCAGCAGCGCGCGGGACGGCCACAATGAGCAGTTCTTC. The complete variable domain, with remaining parts taken from reference TRBV5-1 and TRBJ2-1, reads KAGVTQTPRYLIKTRGQQVTLSCSPISGHRSVSWYQQTPGQGLQFLFEYFSETQRNKGNFPGRFSGRQFSNSRSEMNVSTLELGDSALYLCASSARDGHNEQFFGPGTRLTVL.

The V gene is TRBV5-1, the J gene TRBJ2-1, with D perhaps TRBD1 (6 bases). In germline, CDR1 is SGHRS, CDR2 YFSETQ. V shed 1 base and J shed 9 bases, with 11 bases lying between them. This CDR3 is built from 13 residues. CDR3 residues: CASSLKQGSEQFF. In DNA form, the CDR3 reads TGCGCCAGCAGCTTGAAGCAGGGGAGTGAGCAGTTCTTC.

In its sample, this clone was seen once. The rearrangement joins TRBV11-2 to TRBJ2-1; weak D call: TRBD2 (5 bases). Germline V gene sequence: CDR1 SGHAT, CDR2 FQNNGV. V lost 1 base and J 8 bases, leaving 6 bases between the germline ends. This CDR3 is built from 12 residues. CDR3 region: CASSLARDEQFF. CDR3 sequence (DNA): TGTGCCAGCAGCTTAGCGAGGGATGAGCAGTTCTTC.

This clone was counted only a few times. The chain joins TRBV4-3 to TRBJ2-1; D is undetermined. The CDR3 contains 12 residues. Trimming removed 4 bases at V and 7 bases at J, with 8 bases between. Germline V gene data show CDR1 as LGHNA and CDR2 as YSLEER. In DNA, the CDR3 is TGCGCCAGCAGCCGCCACCGGAATGAGCAGTTCTTC. Encoded protein: CASSRHRNEQFF.

The chain recombines TRBV25-1 with TRBJ2-5; tentative D call: TRBD2 (5 bases). V lost 2 bases, J lost 5 bases, and 12 bases lay in between. The CDR3 spans 14 residues. From germline, CDR1 is MGHDK and CDR2 SYGVNS. This CDR3 is CASSERYWRETQYF. For the CDR3, the DNA is TGTGCCAGCAGTGAACGTTACTGGAGGGAGACCCAGTACTTC. Complete variable domain (other parts from reference TRBV25-1 and TRBJ2-5): EADIYQTPRYLVIGTGKKITLECSQTMGHDKMYWYQQDPGMELHLIHYSYGVNSTEKGDLSSESTVSRIRTEHFPLTLESARPSHTSQYLCASSERYWRETQYFGPGTRLLVL.

This clone was detected once. The chain recombines TRBV5-1 with TRBJ1-6; possible D gene TRBD1, 6 bases. Between the trimmed V and J ends, which lost 0 bases and 10 bases, there was a span of 14 bases. From germline, CDR1 is SGHRS and CDR2 YFSETQ. This CDR3 is 15 amino acids long. The DNA of the CDR3 is TGCGCCAGCAGCTTGGATGGCAGGGGCGGATCACCCCTCCACTTT. It encodes CASSLDGRGGSPLHF.

This clone was seen a single time. This rearrangement joins TRBV15 to TRBJ2-4; D not certain. Trimming cost V 9 bases and J 3 bases, with 24 bases left between them. This CDR3 comprises 17 residues. Germline V gives CDR1 LNHNV, CDR2 YYDKDF (reference sequence). CDR3 nucleotides: TGTGCCACAAATCCGGTAAGGGCCCCCTTGGGCAAAAACATTCAGTACTTC. Its translation is CATNPVRAPLGKNIQYF.

The chain recombines TRBV2 with TRBJ1-2; D remains unclear. V shed 6 bases and J shed 2 bases, with 10 bases lying between them. CDR1 and CDR2 from the germline V gene are SNHLY and FYNNEI. The CDR3 contains 13 residues. The CDR3, as DNA: TGTGCCAGCAGGGTAACGGCCAACTATGGCTACACCTTC. Its translation: CASRVTANYGYTF.

This sequence joins TRBV7-8 and TRBJ2-1; D might be TRBD2 (6 bases). CDR3 length: 13 residues. Per germline, CDR1 SGHVS and CDR2 FQNEAQ. V was trimmed by 5 bases and J by 9 bases, leaving 14 bases between them. CDR3 DNA: TGTGCCAGCAGCCCGGGCAGGGACTCTGAGCAGTTCTTC. Its protein is CASSPGRDSEQFF.

J is TRBJ2-5 and V is TRBV2; D might be TRBD2 (5 bases). This CDR3 region has 13 residues. The germline V gene has CDR1 SNHLY and CDR2 FYNNEI. Deletions cut 5 bases from V and 5 bases from J, with 12 bases between. The CDR3 DNA reads as TGTGCCAGCAGTCCTAGCCCGAGGGAGACCCAGTACTTC. Translating gives CASSPSPRETQYF. Full variable domain (remainder filled in from reference TRBV2 and TRBJ2-5): EPEVTQTPSHQVTQMGQEVILRCVPISNHLYFYWYRQILGQKVEFLVSFYNNEISEKSEIFDDQFSVERPDGSNFTLKIRSTKLEDSAMYFCASSPSPRETQYFGPGTRLLVL.

The chain uses TRBV5-1 and TRBJ1-5; D is uncertain. CDR1 and CDR2 (germline): SGHRS, YFSETQ. The CDR3 consists of 15 residues. Deletions cut 4 bases from V and 0 bases from J, with 11 bases between. CDR3 nucleotides: TGCGCCAGCAGCCTCCTTGGGGTTAGCAATCAGCCCCAGCATTTT. Protein product: CASSLLGVSNQPQHF.

The chain is built from TRBV27 and TRBJ2-2; D is unclear. The germline CDR1 and CDR2 sequences are MNHEY and SMNVEV (reference sequence). V shed 9 bases and J shed 3 bases, with 11 bases lying between them. This CDR3 region has 13 residues. This CDR3 reads CASRRGDTGELFF. Written as DNA, the CDR3 is TGTGCCAGTCGAAGAGGAGACACCGGGGAGCTGTTTTTT.